This T cell receptor (beta chain) derives from a study of shared clonotypes between healthy human individuals. Study-wide context: With ages of 18 to 49, the donors were a couple of women and a few men. Broader study findings: Generation of non-shared clonotypes was less probable than generation of clonotypes shared by all four donors.

Genomic DNA from each subset was divided evenly over several immunoSEQ plates. As processed by the authors: ImmunoSEQ output lacked quality scores and full-length reads, limiting matched filtering. The method was immunoSEQ multiplex PCR; TCRdb's version includes in-frame clones alone and lacks a portion of them. From that table come the V and J calls and clone size; the DNA was used to work out D and trimming. Of under 2.5 million clones detected, around 93% appear once; the ten largest clones hold approximately 0.4%. Germline V lookup: CDR1 SNHLY, CDR2 FYNNEI. The ends were cut back, 2 bases at V and 0 bases at J, with 23 bases in the middle. CDR3 length: 20 amino acids. With regard to this clone: Its antigen remains unidentified.

This rearrangement joins TRBV2 to TRBJ1-3; no clear D gene. The sample was naive CD4+ T cells from PBMCs. Subset denoted: CD45RA+ positively selected. The sequence came from a man between 18 and 35 years old in good health. Some clones in this sample may be carry-over from other donors' samples. CDR3 sequence reads: CASSEWLTATHLSSGNTIYF. The CDR3 DNA follows: TGTGCCAGCAGTGAATGGTTAACAGCCACCCACCTGAGCTCTGGAAACACCATATATTTT.